What follows are 10 T cell receptor beta chains derived from one specimen sequenced in a study of cytomegalovirus exposure and HLA in healthy donors. PCR employed 60 Vbeta and 13 Jbeta primers. TCRdb keeps only in-frame clones here, not all; method: immunoSEQ multiplex PCR. The listing contains about 120,000 clones. Sequencing was carried out using PBMCs. The receptor set was obtained from a young man in good health and CMV-seronegative.

Concerning this clone itself: At one end, the junction sequence differs from germline, possibly due to a read error. V and J are TRBV5-1 and TRBJ2-3; 7 bases match TRBD1. In germline, CDR1 is SGHRS, CDR2 YFSETQ. The CDR3 covers 15 residues. CDR3 loop: CASSLWDSYTDAQYF. As DNA, the CDR3 is TGCGCCAGCAGCTTGTGGGACAGCTACACAGATGCGCAGTATTTT. Full variable domain (remainder filled in from reference TRBV5-1 and TRBJ2-3): KAGVTQTPRYLIKTRGQQVTLSCSPISGHRSVSWYQQTPGQGLQFLFEYFSETQRNKGNFPGRFSGRQFSNSRSEMNVSTLELGDSALYLCASSLWDSYTDAQYFGPGTRLTVL.

The chain is built from TRBV7-9 and TRBJ1-2; 10 positions agree with TRBD1. Looked up from germline, CDR1 is SEHNR and CDR2 is FQNEAQ (reference sequence). CDR3 size: 15 residues. V shed 5 bases and J 4 bases; nucleotides not matched to a gene: 7. CDR3 loop: CASSPGQGSTYGYTF. The CDR3 coding sequence is TGTGCCAGCAGCCCGGGACAGGGGAGCACCTATGGCTACACCTTC.

Of note for this clone: Other DNA sequences of this sample code for an identical CDR3. The V and J genes are TRBV5-1 and TRBJ2-7; 9 nucleotides match TRBD2. J was trimmed by 0 bases and V by 3 bases; bases with no gene match: 7. Per the germline V gene, CDR1 is SGHRS and CDR2 is YFSETQ. The CDR3 is made up of 16 amino acids. CDR3 sequence (DNA): TGCGCCAGCAGCTACCTTAGCGGGGGAAGCTCCTACGAGCAGTACTTC. It codes for CASSYLSGGSSYEQYF.

This rearrangement joins TRBV7-2 to TRBJ2-7; maybe TRBD1 (5 bases). V was shortened by 4 bases and J by 0 bases, with 16 bases between the two germline ends. From germline, CDR1 is SGHTA and CDR2 FQGNSA. CDR3 length: 16 residues. The CDR3, as DNA: TGTGCCAGCAGCTCACCGACAGAGGCCTACTCCTACGAGCAGTACTTC. Its translation is CASSSPTEAYSYEQYF.

The chain links TRBV2 to TRBJ1-5; a possible D gene is TRBD1 (6 bases). The CDR3 is 13 amino acids. Trimming removed 7 bases from V and 4 bases from J, with 11 bases in between. Germline loops: CDR1 SNHLY, CDR2 FYNNEI. CDR3 nucleotides: TGTGCCAGCAACAGGGAGATGAATCAGCCCCAGCATTTT. It codes for CASNREMNQPQHF.

This chain links TRBV5-4 with TRBJ1-1; 7 positions agree with TRBD1. The CDR3 runs to 15 residues. Germline trimming cut 4 bases from V and 0 bases from J; bases unmatched to any gene: 6. Per the germline V gene, CDR1 is SGHNT and CDR2 is YYREEE (reference sequence). The CDR3 reads CASSADRRLNTEAFF. In nucleotides, the CDR3 is TGTGCCAGCAGCGCGGACAGGAGATTGAACACTGAAGCTTTCTTT. The full variable domain, with the rest looked up from reference TRBV5-4 and TRBJ1-1, is ETGVTQSPTHLIKTRGQQVTLRCSSQSGHNTVSWYQQALGQGPQFIFQYYREEENGRGNFPPRFSGLQFPNYSSELNVNALELDDSALYLCASSADRRLNTEAFFGQGTRLTVV.

The chain has TRBV7-8 and TRBJ2-3; 12 nucleotides align to TRBD2. The CDR3 covers 16 residues. The V gene's germline CDR1 is SGHVS and CDR2 FQNEAQ. With V trimmed by 6 bases and J by 5 bases, 9 bases remained unmatched. The CDR3 DNA sequence: TGTGCCAGCAGTCTCAGGCTAGCGGGGGGGAGAGATACGCAGTATTTT. Protein product: CASSLRLAGGRDTQYF. The full variable domain, its missing parts supplied by reference TRBV7-8 and TRBJ2-3, is GAGVSQSPRYKVAKRGQDVALRCDPISGHVSLFWYQQALGQGPEFLTYFQNEAQLDKSGLPSDRFFAERPEGSVSTLKIQRTQQEDSAVYLCASSLRLAGGRDTQYFGPGTRLTVL.

The chain carries TRBV4-1 and TRBJ2-1; D remains unclear. Trimming left V 1 base short and J 4 bases short, with 2 bases between. The CDR3 length is 12 residues. Germline loops: CDR1 MGHRA, CDR2 YSYEKL. CDR3 bases: TGCGCCAGCAGCCAAGTATACAATGAGCAGTTCTTC. Its protein product is CASSQVYNEQFF.

The J gene is TRBJ1-1, the V gene TRBV27; no clear D gene. The ends were cut back, 5 bases at V and 3 bases at J, with 13 bases in the middle. Germline CDR1 MNHEY, CDR2 SMNVEV (reference sequence). This CDR3 contains 14 residues. The CDR3: CASSPPESHTEAFF. DNA for the CDR3: TGTGCCAGCAGTCCACCTGAAAGCCACACTGAAGCTTTCTTT.

The rearrangement uses TRBV19 and TRBJ1-1; weak D call: TRBD1 (6 bases). V gave up 4 bases and J gave up 4 bases, with 13 bases separating them. The length of the CDR3 is 14 residues. The germline gives CDR1 LNHDA, CDR2 SQIVND (reference sequence). CDR3 DNA: TGTGCCAGTAGTACCACAGGGCATGGCACTGAAGCTTTCTTT. Its protein product is CASSTTGHGTEAFF.